What follows describes a single TCR beta chain. Its target is unknown. An end of the junction does not agree with germline; a read error may underlie this. Using a J-beta primer mix together with a sample-barcoded 5' primer, a second PCR was run for roughly 7 to 11 cycles. Each CDR3 protein gets one entry after TCRdb re-called the 5' RACE reads with MiXCR. Seen here are hundreds of thousands of distinct CDR3 sequences, 32% observed once, and the top ten hold 15%. The record originates from a study of blood T cells in healthy people across ages. Study-wide findings and caveats: Without sorted subsets, naive and antigen-experienced compartments could not be conclusively compared.

The sample taken for sequencing was blood. The clonotype originates from a woman aged 80 or over in good health.

The CDR3 sequence is CASTYGTGGSYNEQFF. The CDR3 region has the DNA TGTGCCAGCACTTACGGGACAGGGGGCTCCTACAATGAGCAGTTCTTC. This chain joins TRBV6-5 and TRBJ2-1, with 11 bases fitting TRBD1. The CDR3 runs 16 residues. CDR1 is MNHEY and CDR2 is SVGAGI in the germline V gene.